The clone carrying this T cell receptor beta chain was seen ten or more times. The sample originates from a study of patients and donors after allogeneic stem cell transplantation. Looked up from germline, CDR1 is SGHTA and CDR2 is FQGTGA. With V trimmed by 4 bases and J by 5 bases, 7 bases remained unmatched. This CDR3 region has 16 residues. A single record per CDR3 protein comes from TCRdb applying MiXCR to the RT-PCR reads. The table has approximately 430,000 distinct CDR3 sequences, approximately 16% seen once. This chain joins TRBV7-3 and TRBJ2-2; 10 bases align to TRBD1. Source material: blood, either unsorted or a sorted T cell fraction (not recorded which). The sequence was collected from a human donor who was either an allogeneic HSCT recipient or a stem cell or donor lymphocyte infusion donor (not recorded which). It is not recorded whose cells these are; they may come from a transplant donor. CDR3 loop: CASSSPGQGRTGELFF. For the CDR3, the DNA is TGTGCCAGCAGCTCCCCGGGACAGGGGAGAACCGGGGAGCTGTTTTTT.